The rows below give T cell receptor beta chains drawn from one sample of a study of T cells in Graves' hyperthyroidism and ophthalmopathy. One entry per CDR3 protein results from TCRdb running MiXCR on the multiplex PCR reads. The sample holds 300,000 to 450,000 distinct CDR3 sequences; 15% to 20% are singletons and the top ten take roughly 16%. The specimen sequenced was blood. Source of these receptors: a woman aged 40-49 years with Graves' ophthalmopathy. Each CDR3 is given with its conserved first and last residue. A D gene is named only where the DNA matches it firmly. Clone size is stated in some rows and not others, as once, few, many or a class when expanded.

D | size | J | V | DNA | CDR3
NA | many | TRBJ1-1 | TRBV11-2 | TGTGCCAGCAGCTTAAGATCATGGGAAAAGAACACTGAAGCTTTCTTT | CASSLRSWEKNTEAFF
NA | NA | TRBJ1-1 | TRBV12-3/TRBV12-4 | TGTGCCAGCAGTTTTCGACATTACGCTGAAGCTTTCTTT | CASSFRHYAEAFF
TRBD1 | many | TRBJ1-2 | TRBV3-1 | TGTGCCAGCAGCCCACGGACAGGTCCTAACTATGGCTACACCTTC | CASSPRTGPNYGYTF
TRBD1 | many | TRBJ2-2 | TRBV7-2 | TGTGCCAGCAGTCCCTGGGACAGGGCGGACGGGGAGCTGTTTTTT | CASSPWDRADGELFF
NA | many | TRBJ2-7 | TRBV28 | TGTGCCAGCAGTTTATTGGGGGAAACCTACGAGCAGTACTTC | CASSLLGETYEQYF
TRBD1 | many | TRBJ1-2 | TRBV29-1 | TGCAGCGTTGGGAGACAGGGTTATAATGGCTACACCTTC | CSVGRQGYNGYTF
NA | NA | TRBJ1-5 | TRBV20-1 | TGCAGTGCTAATTCGTCCAGTTATAGGAATCAGACCCAGCATTTT | CSANSSSYRNQTQHF
TRBD1 | few | TRBJ1-2 | TRBV6-1 | TGTGCCAGCAGTGAGGCGTTAAGGACAGGGGAGGTTGGCTACACCTTC | CASSEALRTGEVGYTF
NA | many | TRBJ1-2 | TRBV24-1 | TGTGCCACCAGTCGCCCGGGGGTAGAAGGAGGCTACACCTTC | CATSRPGVEGGYTF
TRBD1 | many | TRBJ2-5 | TRBV24-1 | TGTGCCACCAGTGATTTGACACAGGACAGGGGGGAGACCCAGTACTTC | CATSDLTQDRGETQYF
TRBD2 | many | TRBJ2-7 | TRBV7-2 | TGTGCCAGCAGCTTAGGTATTAGCGGGAGTCGCGAGCAGTACTTC | CASSLGISGSREQYF
TRBD1 | NA | TRBJ2-5 | TRBV12-3/TRBV12-4 | TGTGCCAGCAGTCCCCGGGACAGGGTTGCAGAGACCCAGTACTTC | CASSPRDRVAETQYF
TRBD1 | many | TRBJ1-5 | TRBV28 | TGTGCCAGCAAAAAACAGGGGGCTACTTCTCAGCCCCAGCATTTT | CASKKQGATSQPQHF
NA | many | TRBJ1-2 | TRBV5-1 | TGCGCCAGCAGCTTCAACAGGGAGACGGTTAACTATGGCTACACCTTC | CASSFNRETVNYGYTF
NA | many | TRBJ1-1 | TRBV28 | TGTGCCAGCAGTTCTCTTGGGGGGAGGGGATTGTGGACTGAAGCTTTCTTT | CASSSLGGRGLWTEAFF
NA | many | TRBJ1-1 | TRBV12-3/TRBV12-4 | TGTGCCAGCAGTTTATTCAACGGGTACACTGAAGCTTTCTTT | CASSLFNGYTEAFF
TRBD1 | many | TRBJ1-1 | TRBV6-5 | TGTGCCAGCAGGTATCTAACAGGGGACACTGAAGCTTTCTTT | CASRYLTGDTEAFF
NA | many | TRBJ2-5 | TRBV7-2 | TGTGCCAGCAGCCAGAGGGTAGGCCGGCAAGAGACCCAGTACTTC | CASSQRVGRQETQYF
NA | many | TRBJ1-3 | TRBV9 | TGTGCCAGCAGCCCCGACCAGGGAGCTGGAAACACCATATATTTT | CASSPDQGAGNTIYF
NA | many | TRBJ2-2 | TRBV6-2/TRBV6-3 | TGTGCCAGCTGTTATGGACCTTACACCGGGGAGCTGTTTTTT | CASCYGPYTGELFF
NA | few | TRBJ1-6 | TRBV12-3/TRBV12-4 | TGTGCCAGCAGTTTAGCGGGCGGGGGCATGACACCCCTCCACTTT | CASSLAGGGMTPLHF
NA | many | TRBJ1-2 | TRBV11-2 | TGTGCCAGCAGCTCCTCAGGTTCCGACTTTCGCTATGGCTACACCTTC | CASSSSGSDFRYGYTF
NA | many | TRBJ2-2 | TRBV12-3/TRBV12-4 | TGTGCCAGCAGTTGGGTGGGCACCGGGGAGCTGTTTTTT | CASSWVGTGELFF
NA | many | TRBJ2-7 | TRBV11-2 | TGTGCCAGCGCAATAGAGGGACACTCATCCTACGAGCAGTACTTC | CASAIEGHSSYEQYF
TRBD1 | few | TRBJ2-5 | TRBV9 | TGTGCCAGCAGCGTAAAGACAGGGGGGTTCCAAGAGACCCAGTACTTC | CASSVKTGGFQETQYF
NA | many | TRBJ2-5 | TRBV6-2/TRBV6-3 | TGTGCCAGCAGTTACGCCGGGGAGACCCAGTACTTC | CASSYAGETQYF
NA | many | TRBJ2-3 | TRBV30 | TGTGCCTGGAGTTTAGGGGGAGGGGATACGCAGTATTTT | CAWSLGGGDTQYF
NA | many | TRBJ2-7 | TRBV6-5 | TGTGCCAGCAGTTGGACAGAAATTTATTCCTACGAGCAGTACTTC | CASSWTEIYSYEQYF
TRBD1 | many | TRBJ2-5 | TRBV5-1 | TGCGCCAGCAGCAGGGACAGGGAGGAAGGGACCCAGTACTTC | CASSRDREEGTQYF
TRBD2 | NA | TRBJ2-7 | TRBV28 | TGTGCCAGCAGTTTCCCCGGGACTAGCGGGAGGAAATACTCCTACGAGCAGTACTTC | CASSFPGTSGRKYSYEQYF
TRBD2 | few | TRBJ2-7 | TRBV30 | TGTGCCTGGAGAAGAGGGAGGGCCGACGAGCAGTACTTC | CAWRRGRADEQYF
NA | NA | TRBJ1-5 | TRBV12-3/TRBV12-4 | TGTGCCAGCAGTGGCAGATATCAGGCCCAGCATTTT | CASSGRYQAQHF
NA | many | TRBJ1-1 | TRBV27 | TGTGCCAGCAGTTTATTTGGGGTTCCGAACACTGAAGCTTTCTTT | CASSLFGVPNTEAFF